These 32 T cell receptor beta chains were all obtained from the same sample, sequenced in a study of long-term antiretroviral therapy in people with HIV. They ran version v3.0 of the immunoSEQ assay at survey level. The repertoire was sequenced with immunoSEQ multiplex PCR; TCRdb's copy has only in-frame clones and lacks some. The table shows 30,000 or so clones, with about 93% occurring only once. This material consisted of unsorted PBMCs, taken less than 6.8 years after starting antiretroviral therapy. These receptors were obtained from a woman in her thirties or forties with HIV.

V gene TRBV9 combines with J gene TRBJ1-6; D ambiguous. This CDR3 comprises 14 residues. Trimming stripped 3 bases from V and 6 bases from J, with 10 bases between. Germline values: CDR1 SGDLS, CDR2 YYNGEE. CDR3 amino acids: CASSARDFNSPLHF. CDR3 sequence (DNA): TGTGCCAGCAGCGCCCGAGACTTTAATTCACCCCTCCACTTT.

The rearrangement joins TRBV6-6 to TRBJ1-1; D ambiguous. V lost 5 bases and J 7 bases, leaving 17 bases between the germline ends. The CDR3 runs 14 residues. The germline CDR1 and CDR2 sequences are MNHNY and SVGAGI (reference sequence). CDR3 sequence reads: CASSLDQAVSEAFF. CDR3 bases: TGTGCCAGCAGTCTAGATCAGGCAGTTAGTGAAGCTTTCTTT.

This clone was detected a few times. This chain links TRBV6-5 with TRBJ2-3, with D perhaps assigned TRBD1 or TRBD2 (7 bases each). Trimming took 4 bases from V and 2 from J, leaving 13 bases between them. The CDR3 extends over 15 amino acids. Germline lookup yields CDR1 MNHEY and CDR2 SVGAGI. CDR3 residues: CASSSQGGDTDTQYF. The CDR3 coding sequence is TGTGCCAGCAGTTCCCAGGGGGGGGACACAGATACGCAGTATTTT.

The rearrangement links TRBV15 to TRBJ1-2; D unclear. The germline gives CDR1 LNHNV, CDR2 YYDKDF (reference sequence). Trimming took 1 base from V and 0 from J, leaving 6 bases between them. The CDR3 consists of 14 residues. CDR3 protein: CATSRVGSNYGYTF. CDR3 coding DNA: TGTGCCACCAGCAGAGTAGGTTCTAACTATGGCTACACCTTC.

V usage is TRBV30 and J usage is TRBJ2-5; no clear D gene. Germline V lookup: CDR1 GTSNPN, CDR2 SVGIG (reference sequence). The V end was cut by 0 bases, the J end by 2 bases, with 16 bases between. The CDR3 runs 16 residues. CDR3 sequence reads: CAWSVLAPQVQETQYF. CDR3 DNA: TGTGCCTGGAGTGTACTTGCGCCGCAGGTTCAAGAGACCCAGTACTTC.

This rearrangement joins TRBV19 to TRBJ2-1; D gene unclear. Germline V lookup: CDR1 LNHDA, CDR2 SQIVND (reference sequence). Trimming stripped 3 bases from V and 6 bases from J, with 6 bases between. There are 12 residues in the CDR3. CDR3 in DNA: TGTGCCAGTAGTATGAAGGCCAATGAGCAGTTCTTC. Translating gives CASSMKANEQFF.

The count of this clone is one. The chain has TRBV15 and TRBJ1-3, with D perhaps TRBD1 (5 bases). The CDR3 runs to 16 residues. Trimming left V 0 bases short and J 0 bases short, with 9 bases between. CDR1 and CDR2 from the germline V gene are LNHNV and YYDKDF (reference sequence). CDR3 in amino acids: CATSRDRGISGNTIYF. The CDR3 DNA reads TGTGCCACCAGCAGAGATCGGGGGATCTCTGGAAACACCATATATTTT.

This chain joins TRBV14 and TRBJ2-5; the D is unclear. The CDR3 runs to 13 residues. With 1 base removed from V and 10 bases from J, the gap between germline ends came to 13 bases. Germline V gene sequence: CDR1 SGHDN, CDR2 FVKESK. CDR3 loop: CASSQAPGFYQYF. DNA for the CDR3: TGTGCCAGCAGCCAAGCTCCCGGGTTCTACCAGTACTTC.

The V call is TRBV15, the J call TRBJ1-1; 10 bases map to TRBD1. V shed 5 bases and J 5 bases; nucleotides not matched to a gene: 11. Germline lookup yields CDR1 LNHNV and CDR2 YYDKDF (reference sequence). The length of the CDR3 is 16 residues. The CDR3 bases are TGTGCCACCAGCCCCCATGACTCGGGACAGGGGACTGAAGCTTTCTTT. Protein product: CATSPHDSGQGTEAFF.

The chain has TRBV19 and TRBJ1-2; D unclear. This CDR3 has 15 amino acids. Germline assignment: CDR1 LNHDA and CDR2 SQIVND (reference sequence). V lost 2 bases and J lost 4, with 14 bases in between. CDR3 sequence reads: CASSIRGQATYGYTF. CDR3 nucleotides: TGTGCCAGTAGTATAAGAGGGCAGGCGACCTATGGCTACACCTTC.

The chain carries TRBV9 and TRBJ2-7; 7 bases align to TRBD1. V dropped 4 bases and J dropped 0; count of bases not matched to a gene: 4. The CDR3 length is 14 residues. Germline CDR1 is SGDLS and CDR2 is YYNGEE. The CDR3 region has the DNA TGTGCCAGCAGCAGACAGGGCGGCTCCTACGAGCAGTACTTC. It encodes CASSRQGGSYEQYF.

V is TRBV30 and J is TRBJ1-4; possibly TRBD1 for D (5 bases). CDR1 is GTSNPN, CDR2 SVGIG, per germline (reference sequence). The CDR3 sequence is 15 residues long. The ends were cut back, 0 bases at V and 0 bases at J, with 8 bases in the middle. The CDR3 is CAWSVQGATNEKLFF. CDR3 bases: TGTGCCTGGAGTGTACAAGGGGCAACTAATGAAAAACTGTTTTTT.

The rearrangement links TRBV11-2 to TRBJ2-3, with D possibly being TRBD2 (7 bases). Germline lookup yields CDR1 SGHAT and CDR2 FQNNGV. The CDR3 has 15 residues. The V end was cut by 5 bases, the J end by 3 bases, with 15 bases between. The CDR3 nucleotides are TGTGCCAGCAGCAGGGGGGGGATTCTAACAGATACGCAGTATTTT. Encoded protein: CASSRGGILTDTQYF.

The genes are TRBV30 and TRBJ1-1, with 7 positions matching TRBD1. CDR1 is GTSNPN, CDR2 SVGIG, per germline (reference sequence). The ends lost 2 bases at V and 2 bases at J; junction bases unmatched: 2. The CDR3 is 13 residues long. CDR3 bases: TGTGCCTGGAGTAGACAGGGTAACACTGAAGCTTTCTTT. It translates to CAWSRQGNTEAFF. Combining the CDR3 with reference TRBV30 and TRBJ1-1 gives the whole variable domain SQTIHQWPATLVQPVGSPLSLECTVEGTSNPNLYWYRQAAGRGLQLLFYSVGIGQISSEVPQNLSASRPQDRQFILSSKKLLLSDSGFYLCAWSRQGNTEAFFGQGTRLTVV.

The V gene is TRBV5-1, the J gene TRBJ2-3; D might be TRBD1 (6 bases). This CDR3 region has 15 residues. The V end lost 0 bases, the J end lost 8 bases, and 16 bases lay between the germline ends. Germline CDR1 reads SGHRS; CDR2 reads YFSETQ. In DNA form, the CDR3 reads TGCGCCAGCAGCTTGGCGGCAGGGGTAAAGGGTACGCAGTATTTT. Residues: CASSLAAGVKGTQYF.

The genes are TRBV19 and TRBJ1-1; D is unclear. Looked up from germline, CDR1 is LNHDA and CDR2 is SQIVND (reference sequence). Trimming shortened V by 7 bases and J by 1 base, and 7 bases separated the two germline ends. This CDR3 spans 12 amino acids. CDR3 residues: CASNEGNTEAFF. The CDR3 DNA reads TGTGCCAGTAACGAGGGGAACACTGAAGCTTTCTTT.

The chain joins TRBV29-1 to TRBJ1-3; 9 nucleotides agree with TRBD1. V shed 1 base, J shed 2 bases, and the junction held 0 bases outside the gene matches. CDR3 length: 14 amino acids. Germline values: CDR1 SQVTM, CDR2 ANQGSEA. The CDR3 coding sequence is TGCAGCGTTGAAGGGACAGGGGCTGGAAACACCATATATTTT. It yields the protein CSVEGTGAGNTIYF. The full variable domain, in which reference TRBV29-1 and TRBJ1-3 provide the parts outside the CDR3, is SAVISQKPSRDICQRGTSLTIQCQVDSQVTMMFWYRQQPGQSLTLIATANQGSEATYESGFVIDKFPISRPNLTFSTLTVSNMSPEDSSIYLCSVEGTGAGNTIYFGEGSWLTVV.

The chain links TRBV7-2 to TRBJ1-4; 9 bases are a match to TRBD1. V was clipped by 5 bases and J by 5 bases; unmatched bases: 12. Germline values: CDR1 SGHTA, CDR2 FQGNSA. There are 17 residues in the CDR3. Written as DNA, the CDR3 is TGTGCCAGCAGCCCAAGTCCCGGGACAGGGATCAATGAAAAACTGTTTTTT. Protein: CASSPSPGTGINEKLFF. Supplemented by reference TRBV7-2 and TRBJ1-4, the full variable domain reads GAGVSQSPSNKVTEKGKDVELRCDPISGHTALYWYRQSLGQGLEFLIYFQGNSAPDKSGLPSDRFSAERTGGSVSTLTIQRTQQEDSAVYLCASSPSPGTGINEKLFFGSGTQLSVL.

V gene TRBV6-4 combines with J gene TRBJ2-3; no definite D call. V was shortened by 0 bases and J by 2 bases, with 3 bases between the two germline ends. CDR1 and CDR2 (germline): MRHNA, SNTAGT. This CDR3 region has 13 residues. The CDR3 DNA reads as TGTGCCAGCAGTGACTCGTACACAGATACGCAGTATTTT. It translates to CASSDSYTDTQYF.

The V call is TRBV7-2, the J call TRBJ2-3; 15 nucleotides align to TRBD2. Germline V gene sequence: CDR1 SGHTA, CDR2 FQGNSA. V trimming: 5 bases; J trimming: 6 bases; junction bases outside the gene matches: 6. There are 16 residues in the CDR3. Here the CDR3 reads CASSPGLAGGDDTQYF. CDR3 DNA: TGTGCCAGCAGCCCGGGACTAGCGGGGGGTGATGATACGCAGTATTTT.

This sequence joins TRBV7-2 and TRBJ1-2; TRBD1 aligns across 8 bases. Germline CDR1 and CDR2: SGHTA and FQGNSA. The V gene end was trimmed by 5 bases and the J gene end by 4 bases; junction bases not matched to a gene: 12. This CDR3 contains 16 residues. Here the CDR3 reads CASSPFRDRFGYGYTF. CDR3 nucleotides: TGTGCCAGCAGCCCCTTCCGGGACAGGTTCGGCTATGGCTACACCTTC.

J is TRBJ2-1 and V is TRBV11-1; possible D gene TRBD2, 6 bases. The CDR3 contains 15 residues. V was trimmed by 5 bases and J by 4 bases, leaving 15 bases between them. CDR1 and CDR2 (germline): SGHAT, FQDESV (reference sequence). CDR3 DNA: TGTGCCAGCAGCATCCGGGACTGGTTTTACAATGAGCAGTTCTTC. It is translated as CASSIRDWFYNEQFF.

The rearrangement uses TRBV30 and TRBJ1-6, with TRBD1 matching over 8 bases. Looked up from germline, CDR1 is GTSNPN and CDR2 is SVGIG (reference sequence). J gave up 5 bases and V 0 bases, and 3 bases lay outside the gene matches. The CDR3 has 15 amino acids. CDR3 sequence (DNA): TGTGCCTGGAGTGTACCGGGACAGGATAATTCACCCCTCCACTTT. Protein sequence: CAWSVPGQDNSPLHF.

As for this clone: The same CDR3 is also encoded by other DNA sequences in this sample. This sequence joins TRBV11-2 and TRBJ2-5, with D unresolved. Germline V CDR1 and CDR2: SGHAT, FQNNGV. The CDR3 is 12 amino acids. Deletions cut 5 bases from V and 4 bases from J, with 8 bases between. DNA of the CDR3: TGTGCCAGCAGCCCGCGTGGAGAGACCCAGTACTTC. This gives the protein CASSPRGETQYF. Combining the CDR3 with reference TRBV11-2 and TRBJ2-5 gives the whole variable domain EAGVAQSPRYKIIEKRQSVAFWCNPISGHATLYWYQQILGQGPKLLIQFQNNGVVDDSQLPKDRFSAERLKGVDSTLKIQPAKLEDSAVYLCASSPRGETQYFGPGTRLLVL.

The chain carries TRBV6-5 and TRBJ2-3; TRBD2 aligns across 7 bases. The CDR3 runs 16 residues. The junction had 16 bases not matched to a gene; V was cut back by 3 bases and J by 10 bases. CDR1 is MNHEY and CDR2 is SVGAGI in the germline V gene. CDR3 protein: CASSYNKRGLHHAQYF. The DNA for the CDR3 is TGTGCCAGCAGTTATAATAAGCGGGGTCTTCATCATGCGCAGTATTTT.

This rearrangement joins TRBV6-6 to TRBJ1-1; D remains unclear. Germline assignment: CDR1 MNHNY and CDR2 SVGAGI (reference sequence). CDR3 length equals 16 residues. V was pared by 5 bases and J by 4 bases, with 20 bases between. CDR3 DNA sequence: TGTGCCAGCAGTCACCGAGGAGGAGTCTACGGCACTGAAGCTTTCTTT. Encoded protein: CASSHRGGVYGTEAFF.

This chain links TRBV29-1 with TRBJ1-1; 7 bases fit TRBD1. The length of the CDR3 is 13 residues. Germline V CDR1 and CDR2: SQVTM, ANQGSEA. V lost 7 bases and J lost 5; bases outside the gene matches: 10. The CDR3 loop reads CSGSRGGGTEAFF. In DNA, the CDR3 is TGCAGCGGCTCCAGGGGGGGAGGGACTGAAGCTTTCTTT.

This clone appeared once. J is TRBJ1-5 and V is TRBV6-1, with 7 bases matching TRBD1. The CDR3 runs to 14 residues. V gave up 8 bases and J gave up 7 bases; unmatched junction bases: 11. CDR1 and CDR2 from the germline V gene are MNHNS and SASEGT. CDR3 sequence (DNA): TGTGCCAGCTCCTGGACAGGAAGGGAGCAGCCCCAGCATTTT. Translation: CASSWTGREQPQHF.

The chain has TRBV5-1 and TRBJ2-7, with D perhaps assigned TRBD1 or TRBD2 (6 bases each). Trimming cost V 1 base and J 8 bases, with 25 bases left between them. The V gene's germline CDR1 is SGHRS and CDR2 YFSETQ. This CDR3 region has 17 residues. CDR3 nucleotide sequence: TGCGCCAGCAGCTTGTTGGCGGGGCGGTCCAGGGGTACGCAGCAGTACTTC. This encodes CASSLLAGRSRGTQQYF.

This rearrangement joins TRBV10-3 to TRBJ2-6; D gene unclear. The length of the CDR3 is 13 residues. V lost 8 bases to trimming and J lost 4 bases, with 9 bases between them. Per the germline V gene, CDR1 is ENHRY and CDR2 is SYGVKD. The CDR3 sequence is CAIGIGGANVLTF. The DNA of the CDR3 is TGTGCCATCGGGATTGGCGGGGCCAACGTCCTGACTTTC.

The J gene is TRBJ2-1, the V gene TRBV6-9; D is possibly TRBD1 (5 bases). Trimming pared 3 bases from V and 7 bases from J, leaving 13 bases between. Germline CDR1 is MNHGY and CDR2 is SVAAGI. This CDR3 is 14 amino acids long. The CDR3 DNA follows: TGTGCCAGCAGTTACCCCGGACAATCTAATGAGCAGTTCTTC. Encoded protein: CASSYPGQSNEQFF.

The chain combines TRBV18 with TRBJ2-2; TRBD2 might be the D (6 bases). The germline CDR1 and CDR2 sequences are KGHSH and LQKENI. Trimming removed 0 bases at V and 5 bases at J, with 10 bases between. This CDR3 is 15 amino acids long. CDR3 loop: CASSPPGLQTGELFF. The CDR3 DNA sequence: TGTGCCAGCTCACCACCGGGACTCCAAACCGGGGAGCTGTTTTTT.